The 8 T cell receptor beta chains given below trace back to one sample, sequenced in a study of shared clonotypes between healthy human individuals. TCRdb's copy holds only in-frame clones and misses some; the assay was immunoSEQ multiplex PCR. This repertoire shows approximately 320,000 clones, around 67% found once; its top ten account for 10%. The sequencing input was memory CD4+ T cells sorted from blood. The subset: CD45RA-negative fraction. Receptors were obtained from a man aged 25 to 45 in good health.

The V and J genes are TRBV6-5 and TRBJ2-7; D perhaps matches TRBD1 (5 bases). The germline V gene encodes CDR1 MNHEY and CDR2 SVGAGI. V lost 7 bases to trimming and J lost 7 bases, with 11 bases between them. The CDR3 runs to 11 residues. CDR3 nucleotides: TGTGCCAGCATAAGGGGAAGGGAGCAGTACTTC. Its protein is CASIRGREQYF.

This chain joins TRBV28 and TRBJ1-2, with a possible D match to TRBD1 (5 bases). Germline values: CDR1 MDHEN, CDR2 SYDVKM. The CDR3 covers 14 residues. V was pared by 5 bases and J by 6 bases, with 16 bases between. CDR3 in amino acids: CASSLSGFGHGYTF. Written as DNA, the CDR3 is TGTGCCAGCAGTCTCTCAGGGTTTGGGCATGGCTACACCTTC.

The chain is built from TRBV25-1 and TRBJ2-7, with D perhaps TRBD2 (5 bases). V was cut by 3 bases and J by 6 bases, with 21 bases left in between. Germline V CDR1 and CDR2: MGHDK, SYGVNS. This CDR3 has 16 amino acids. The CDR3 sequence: CASSDLRSGKSGEQYF. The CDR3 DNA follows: TGTGCCAGCAGTGACCTCCGATCGGGGAAATCCGGCGAGCAGTACTTC.

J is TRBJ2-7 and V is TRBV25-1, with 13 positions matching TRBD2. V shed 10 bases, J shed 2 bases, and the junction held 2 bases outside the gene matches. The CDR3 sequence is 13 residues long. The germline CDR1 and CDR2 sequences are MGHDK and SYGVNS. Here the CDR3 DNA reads TGTGCCACCGGACTAGCGGGGGCCTACGAGCAGTACTTC. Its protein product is CATGLAGAYEQYF.

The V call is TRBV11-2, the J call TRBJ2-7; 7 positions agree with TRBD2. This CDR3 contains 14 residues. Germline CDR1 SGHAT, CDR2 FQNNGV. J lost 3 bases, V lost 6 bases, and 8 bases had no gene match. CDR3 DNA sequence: TGTGCCAGCAGGTGGGTCCGCGGGAGCTACGAGCAGTACTTC. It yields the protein CASRWVRGSYEQYF.

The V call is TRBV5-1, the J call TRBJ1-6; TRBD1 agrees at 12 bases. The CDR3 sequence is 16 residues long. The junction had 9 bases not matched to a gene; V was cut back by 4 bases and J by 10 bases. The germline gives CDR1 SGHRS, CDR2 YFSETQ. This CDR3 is CASSPAGTGGGSPLHF. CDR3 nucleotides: TGCGCCAGCAGCCCTGCCGGGACAGGGGGCGGATCACCCCTCCACTTT.

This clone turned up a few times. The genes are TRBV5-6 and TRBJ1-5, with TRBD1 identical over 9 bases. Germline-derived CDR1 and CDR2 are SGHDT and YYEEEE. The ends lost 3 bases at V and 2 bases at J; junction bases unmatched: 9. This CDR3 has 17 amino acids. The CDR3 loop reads CASSSNRGLLGNQPQHF. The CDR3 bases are TGTGCCAGCAGCTCGAACAGGGGGCTGTTGGGCAATCAGCCCCAGCATTTT.

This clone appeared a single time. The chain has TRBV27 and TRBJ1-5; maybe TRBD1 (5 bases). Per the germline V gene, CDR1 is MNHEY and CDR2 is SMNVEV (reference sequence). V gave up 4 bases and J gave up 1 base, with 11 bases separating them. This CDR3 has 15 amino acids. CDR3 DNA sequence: TGTGCCAGCAGTTGGGGGGTGGGAAGCAATCAGCCCCAGCATTTT. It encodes CASSWGVGSNQPQHF.